The 12 T cell receptor beta chains given below trace back to one sample, sequenced in a study of T cell responses to AZD1222 COVID-19 vaccine. TCRdb's table, derived via immunoSEQ multiplex PCR, lists solely in-frame clones and lacks some. The sample holds 150,000 to 170,000 clones; 88% are singletons and the top ten take around 3.1%. Specimen: peripheral blood, collected on day 0 of AZD1222 vaccination. The receptors here all came from an adult in good health.

CDR3 region: CASSVAAANTGELFF. The CDR3 DNA reads as TGTGCCAGCAGCGTAGCTGCCGCGAACACCGGGGAGCTGTTTTTT. The V gene is TRBV9, the J gene TRBJ2-2; D is unclear. There are 15 residues in the CDR3. V lost 0 bases to trimming and J lost 0 bases, with 6 bases between them. Per germline, CDR1 SGDLS and CDR2 YYNGEE.

The chain links TRBV11-2 to TRBJ2-1; 8 bases are shared with TRBD2. With 1 base clipped from V and 7 bases from J, the junction kept 6 bases outside the gene matches. The germline gives CDR1 SGHAT, CDR2 FQNNGV. The CDR3 runs 15 residues. In DNA, the CDR3 is TGTGCCAGCAGCTTAGGGCGGGGGGCCGGTAATGAGCAGTTCTTC. This sequence encodes CASSLGRGAGNEQFF.

The chain links TRBV6-2 or TRBV6-3 to TRBJ1-2, with 8 bases fitting TRBD1. Germline V gene data show CDR1 as MNHEY and CDR2 as SVGEGT. CDR3 length: 14 residues. The J segment lost 7 bases and the V segment lost 0 bases, leaving 4 bases of the junction unmatched. This CDR3 reads CASSYSRQGLGYTF. The CDR3 nucleotides read TGTGCCAGCAGTTACTCCCGACAGGGGCTTGGCTACACCTTC.

The chain has TRBV28 and TRBJ1-5; perhaps TRBD1 as D (6 bases). Between the trimmed V and J ends, which lost 8 bases and 0 bases, there was a span of 11 bases. Germline CDR1 reads MDHEN; CDR2 reads SYDVKM. The CDR3 is 14 residues long. CDR3 sequence (DNA): TGTGCCAGCCAGGGGACCCTTAGCAATCAGCCCCAGCATTTT. As protein: CASQGTLSNQPQHF.

The gene calls are TRBV7-2 and TRBJ1-4; 7 positions match TRBD1. The ends lost 5 bases at V and 7 bases at J; junction bases unmatched: 10. This CDR3 has 15 amino acids. Germline CDR1 SGHTA, CDR2 FQGNSA. In DNA, the CDR3 is TGTGCCAGCAGCCCCCGACAGGGCGGGCGTGAAAAACTGTTTTTT. Protein product: CASSPRQGGREKLFF.

The CDR3 DNA is TGTGCCAGCAGCCCTCAGGGACCGACTATAGAGCAGTACTTC. Protein product: CASSPQGPTIEQYF. V is TRBV6-2 or TRBV6-3 and J is TRBJ2-7; D assignment may be TRBD1 or TRBD2 (5 bases each). Germline V gene sequence: CDR1 MNHEY, CDR2 SVGEGT. V was shortened by 6 bases and J by 7 bases, with 19 bases between the two germline ends. The CDR3 is made up of 14 amino acids.

V and J are TRBV29-1 and TRBJ2-1, with D perhaps TRBD2 (5 bases). V was trimmed by 2 bases and J by 4 bases, leaving 12 bases between them. The CDR3 extends over 14 amino acids. Looked up from germline, CDR1 is SQVTM and CDR2 is ANQGSEA. This chain's CDR3 is CSVEFTRVYNEQFF. CDR3 DNA sequence: TGCAGCGTTGAATTTACTAGGGTGTACAATGAGCAGTTCTTC.

This chain joins TRBV7-2 and TRBJ2-1; 11 nucleotides match TRBD2. The CDR3 is made up of 15 amino acids. J gave up 6 bases and V 5 bases, and 6 bases lay outside the gene matches. Germline V CDR1 and CDR2: SGHTA, FQGNSA. CDR3 sequence reads: CASSPTSGGSNEQFF. As DNA, the CDR3 is TGTGCCAGCAGCCCCACTAGCGGGGGTTCCAATGAGCAGTTCTTC.

This clone was observed a handful of times. Other nucleotide sequences from this sample produce the same CDR3. The V call is TRBV5-1, the J call TRBJ2-2, with D possibly being TRBD2 (5 bases). The CDR3 sequence is 14 residues long. V lost 4 bases to trimming and J lost 5 bases, with 12 bases between them. In germline, CDR1 is SGHRS, CDR2 YFSETQ. CDR3 protein: CASSPSGGTGELFF. As DNA, the CDR3 is TGCGCCAGCAGCCCGAGCGGCGGGACCGGGGAGCTGTTTTTT.

This clone was recorded a few times. CDR3 sequence (DNA): TGTGCCATCAGCCCGGGACAAGGAGACAATCAGCCCCAGCATTTT. Its protein is CAISPGQGDNQPQHF. The chain joins TRBV10-3 to TRBJ1-5; maybe TRBD1 (6 bases). The germline gives CDR1 ENHRY, CDR2 SYGVKD. The CDR3 loop spans 15 amino acids. The germline V and J ends were trimmed by 6 bases and 3 bases, with 15 bases remaining between them.

This chain links TRBV3-1 (or the pseudogene TRBV3-2) with TRBJ1-4; D unclear. The CDR3 covers 18 residues. CDR1 LGHDT and CDR2 YNNKEL come from the germline V gene (reference sequence). V gave up 1 base and J gave up 2 bases, with 17 bases separating them. The CDR3 protein is CASSQGFYIFSTNEKLFF. CDR3 coding DNA: TGTGCCAGCAGCCAAGGGTTTTACATTTTTTCTACTAATGAAAAACTGTTTTTT.

The chain joins TRBV27 to TRBJ2-7; D unclear. Germline V CDR1 and CDR2: MNHEY, SMNVEV (reference sequence). Trimming took off 4 bases at V and 3 bases at J, with 4 bases between the two ends. CDR3 length: 11 amino acids. CDR3 DNA: TGTGCCAGCAGTTCCTACTACGAGCAGTACTTC. Protein product: CASSSYYEQYF.